This entry features one T cell receptor beta chain sequence. This specimen belongs to a study of blood T cell repertoires in COVID-19. Background on the study: Material from acute and convalescent COVID-19 was sourced from the United States, Italy and Spain. T cells, B-cell-depleted T cells, or PBMCs provided the cDNA or gDNA that served as material.

Authors' analysis steps: The assay estimated nucleated cells by amplifying reference gene primers. Clones were read by immunoSEQ multiplex PCR, and TCRdb kept only the in-frame ones, dropping some. That table supplies the V and J calls and clone size; D and trimming were determined from the DNA. In the table there are about 240,000 clones, 87% of which are singletons. CDR3 length: 15 residues. The V end was cut by 3 bases, the J end by 0 bases, with 12 bases between. Looked up from germline, CDR1 is KGHSH and CDR2 is LQKENI. Sequenced input: peripheral blood. The clonotype originates from a man aged 55 to 69 who had recovered from COVID-19. The chain couples TRBV18 to TRBJ2-7, with D possibly matching TRBD2 (5 bases). The CDR3 is CASSPGLESSYEQYF. CDR3 sequence (DNA): TGTGCCAGCTCACCCGGACTGGAGAGCTCCTACGAGCAGTACTTC.